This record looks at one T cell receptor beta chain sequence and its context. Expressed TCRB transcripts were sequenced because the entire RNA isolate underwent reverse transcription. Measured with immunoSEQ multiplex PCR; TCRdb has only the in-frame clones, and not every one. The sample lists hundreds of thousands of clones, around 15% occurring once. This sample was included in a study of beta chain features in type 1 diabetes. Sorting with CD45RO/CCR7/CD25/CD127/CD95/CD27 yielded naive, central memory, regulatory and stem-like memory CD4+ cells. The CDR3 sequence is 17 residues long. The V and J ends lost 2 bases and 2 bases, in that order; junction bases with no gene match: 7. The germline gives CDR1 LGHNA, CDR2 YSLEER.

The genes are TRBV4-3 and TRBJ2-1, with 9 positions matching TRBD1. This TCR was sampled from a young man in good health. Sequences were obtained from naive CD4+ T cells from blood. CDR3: CASSQTLGQGAYNEQFF. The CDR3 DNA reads TGCGCCAGCAGCCAAACCTTGGGACAGGGAGCCTACAATGAGCAGTTCTTC.